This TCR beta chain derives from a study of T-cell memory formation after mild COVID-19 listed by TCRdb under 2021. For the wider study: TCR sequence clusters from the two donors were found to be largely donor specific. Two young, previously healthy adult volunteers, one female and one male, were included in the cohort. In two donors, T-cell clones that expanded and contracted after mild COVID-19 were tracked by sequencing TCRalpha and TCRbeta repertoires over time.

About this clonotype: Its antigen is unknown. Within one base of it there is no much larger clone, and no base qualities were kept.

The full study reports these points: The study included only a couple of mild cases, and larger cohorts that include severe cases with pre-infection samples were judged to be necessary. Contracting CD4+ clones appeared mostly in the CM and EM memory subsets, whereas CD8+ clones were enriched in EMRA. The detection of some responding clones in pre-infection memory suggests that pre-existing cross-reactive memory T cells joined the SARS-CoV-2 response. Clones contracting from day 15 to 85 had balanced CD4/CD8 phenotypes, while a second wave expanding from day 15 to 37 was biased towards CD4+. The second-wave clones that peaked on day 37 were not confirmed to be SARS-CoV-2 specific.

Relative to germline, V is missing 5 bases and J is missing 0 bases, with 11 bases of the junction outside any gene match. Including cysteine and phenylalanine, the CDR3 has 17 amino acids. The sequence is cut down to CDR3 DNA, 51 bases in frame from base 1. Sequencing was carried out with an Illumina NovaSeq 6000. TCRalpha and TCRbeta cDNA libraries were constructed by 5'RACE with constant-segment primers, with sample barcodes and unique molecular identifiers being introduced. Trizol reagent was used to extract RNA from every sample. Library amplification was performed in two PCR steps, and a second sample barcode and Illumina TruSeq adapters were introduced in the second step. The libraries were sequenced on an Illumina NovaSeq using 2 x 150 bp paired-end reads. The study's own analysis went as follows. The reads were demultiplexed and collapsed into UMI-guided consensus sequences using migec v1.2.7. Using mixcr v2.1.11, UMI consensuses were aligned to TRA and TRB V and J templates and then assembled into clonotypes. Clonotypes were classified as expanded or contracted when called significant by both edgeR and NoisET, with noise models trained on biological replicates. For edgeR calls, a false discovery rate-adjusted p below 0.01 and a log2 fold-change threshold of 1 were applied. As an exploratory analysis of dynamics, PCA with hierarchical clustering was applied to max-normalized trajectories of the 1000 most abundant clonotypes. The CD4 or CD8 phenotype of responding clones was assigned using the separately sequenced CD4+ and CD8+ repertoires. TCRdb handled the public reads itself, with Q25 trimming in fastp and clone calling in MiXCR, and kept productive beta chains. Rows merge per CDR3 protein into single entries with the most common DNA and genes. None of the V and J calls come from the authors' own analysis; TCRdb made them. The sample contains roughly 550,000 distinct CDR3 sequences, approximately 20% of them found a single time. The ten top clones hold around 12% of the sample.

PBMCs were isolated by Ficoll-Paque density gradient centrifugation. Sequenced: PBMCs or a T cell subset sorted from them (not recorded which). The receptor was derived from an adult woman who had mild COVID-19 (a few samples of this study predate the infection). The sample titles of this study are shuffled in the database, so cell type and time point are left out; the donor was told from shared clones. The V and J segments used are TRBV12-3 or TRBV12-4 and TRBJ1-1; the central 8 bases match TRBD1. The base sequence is TGTGCCAGCAGTACCTACGGGACAGGTCATATGAACACTGAAGCTTTCTTT. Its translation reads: CASSTYGTGHMNTEAFF.